Detailed here is one T cell receptor beta chain. Donors of Cohort 3 who recovered were those that had two negative PCRs, clearance, or symptom resolution. Using immunoSEQ multiplex PCR, the repertoire was profiled, and TCRdb retains in-frame clones only, with some absent. This table holds over 300,000 clones, approximately 83% found once. Germline loops: CDR1 SGHRS, CDR2 YFSETQ. J gave up 5 bases and V 4 bases, and 12 bases lay outside the gene matches. The CDR3 runs 16 residues. These data come from a study of blood T cell repertoires in COVID-19. Sequencing was performed on PBMCs or T cells enriched from blood (not recorded which). This receptor was taken from a man under 40 who had recovered from COVID-19. V gene TRBV5-1 combines with J gene TRBJ2-3; 8 nucleotides line up with TRBD2. The CDR3 reads CASSPGTSGFLDTQYF. The CDR3 nucleotides read TGCGCCAGCAGCCCCGGGACTAGTGGTTTCCTAGATACGCAGTATTTT. Full variable domain (rest looked up from reference TRBV5-1 and TRBJ2-3): KAGVTQTPRYLIKTRGQQVTLSCSPISGHRSVSWYQQTPGQGLQFLFEYFSETQRNKGNFPGRFSGRQFSNSRSEMNVSTLELGDSALYLCASSPGTSGFLDTQYFGPGTRLTVL.